These 22 T cell receptor beta chains share one sample of origin, sequenced in a study of OX40 agonist ivuxolimab in advanced cancers. This table comes from immunoSEQ multiplex PCR, and its TCRdb copy is limited to in-frame clones, with some not included. Altogether approximately 110,000 clones are present, around 92% being singletons, with the ten largest covering under 0.9%. The source material was CD4+ or CD8+ T cells sorted from blood, sampled in a trial of the OX40 agonist ivuxolimab. These receptors were collected from an adult with an advanced solid tumor such as melanoma, head and neck, liver or kidney cancer.

V is TRBV4-3 and J is TRBJ1-1; D gene uncertain. This CDR3 spans 14 amino acids. V lost 3 bases to trimming and J lost 1 base, with 9 bases between them. From germline, CDR1 is LGHNA and CDR2 YSLEER. CDR3 coding DNA: TGCGCCAGCAGCCACCCCCAGAGGAACACTGAAGCTTTCTTT. It yields the protein CASSHPQRNTEAFF.

This clone was seen a few times. The V and J genes are TRBV7-9 and TRBJ2-3; TRBD2 might be the D (6 bases). CDR1 and CDR2 (germline): SEHNR, FQNEAQ (reference sequence). The CDR3 spans 15 residues. Deletions cut 1 base from V and 2 bases from J, with 10 bases between. The CDR3 coding sequence is TGTGCCAGCAGCTTAGTTGCGGGGTACACAGATACGCAGTATTTT. This gives the protein CASSLVAGYTDTQYF.

J is TRBJ1-1 and V is TRBV6-5; D is perhaps TRBD1 (5 bases). The CDR3 runs to 14 residues. V lost 7 bases, J lost 1 base, and 13 bases lay in between. Germline-derived CDR1 and CDR2 are MNHEY and SVGAGI. The CDR3 protein is CASKWGERNTEAFF. The DNA for the CDR3 is TGTGCCAGCAAGTGGGGGGAGAGGAACACTGAAGCTTTCTTT.

The V and J genes are TRBV20-1 and TRBJ2-3; D gene unclear. Germline V CDR1 and CDR2: DFQATT, SNEGSKA (reference sequence). This CDR3 has 11 amino acids. Trimming left V 2 bases short and J 2 bases short, with 2 bases between. This chain's CDR3 is CSARTTDTQYF. The CDR3 DNA reads TGCAGTGCTAGAACCACAGATACGCAGTATTTT.

The chain employs TRBV28 and TRBJ2-7; D remains ambiguous. Germline values: CDR1 MDHEN, CDR2 SYDVKM. The V end lost 5 bases, the J end lost 2 bases, and 4 bases lay between the germline ends. The CDR3 is 11 amino acids. The DNA for the CDR3 is TGTGCCAGCAGTCTAACCTACGAGCAGTACTTC. The encoded protein is CASSLTYEQYF.

The chain carries TRBV28 and TRBJ1-5; D gene ambiguous. The germline V and J ends were trimmed by 7 bases and 3 bases, with 10 bases remaining between them. Germline V gene sequence: CDR1 MDHEN, CDR2 SYDVKM. The length of the CDR3 is 13 residues. CDR3 in DNA: TGTGCCAGCATCGTCAGCCTCAATCAGCCCCAGCATTTT. Translating gives CASIVSLNQPQHF.

This rearrangement joins TRBV5-1 to TRBJ1-1, with 9 nucleotides matching TRBD1. Trimming at V came to 0 bases and at J to 4 bases, leaving 4 bases not matched to a gene. Per the germline V gene, CDR1 is SGHRS and CDR2 is YFSETQ. The CDR3 loop spans 15 amino acids. The CDR3 loop reads CASSLGDRGVTEAFF. As DNA, the CDR3 is TGCGCCAGCAGCTTGGGAGACAGGGGGGTCACTGAAGCTTTCTTT.

This clone has a single count. The chain links TRBV5-4 to TRBJ1-2, with 7 bases aligning to TRBD1. This CDR3 spans 15 amino acids. Germline V lookup: CDR1 SGHNT, CDR2 YYREEE (reference sequence). The V segment lost 3 bases and the J segment 0 bases; nucleotides outside the gene matches: 5. The CDR3 nucleotides read TGTGCCAGCAGCTCACCCCAGGGGGCTAACTATGGCTACACCTTC. Translating it yields CASSSPQGANYGYTF.

This sequence joins TRBV6-5 and TRBJ2-7, with D perhaps TRBD2 (6 bases). The CDR3 is 16 amino acids. V gave up 0 bases and J gave up 3 bases, with 15 bases separating them. Germline V gene sequence: CDR1 MNHEY, CDR2 SVGAGI. The CDR3 sequence: CASSYSGVGGNYEQYF. DNA for the CDR3: TGTGCCAGCAGTTACTCCGGGGTCGGCGGGAACTACGAGCAGTACTTC.

The CDR3 here is CAISETRDPYRGYGYTF. CDR3 DNA: TGTGCCATCAGTGAAACCCGGGATCCTTACCGGGGGTATGGCTACACCTTC. The chain links TRBV10-3 to TRBJ1-2, with D tentatively TRBD1 (5 bases). This CDR3 comprises 17 residues. V lost 3 bases and J 5 bases, leaving 22 bases between the germline ends. Germline V gene sequence: CDR1 ENHRY, CDR2 SYGVKD.

This chain uses TRBV7-2 with TRBJ1-2; D remains ambiguous. This CDR3 is 10 amino acids long. V lost 1 base and J lost 11, with 5 bases in between. Germline CDR1 reads SGHTA; CDR2 reads FQGNSA. The CDR3 nucleotides read TGTGCCAGCAGCTTAGTGGGGTACACCTTC. This translates into CASSLVGYTF.

This sequence joins TRBV11-2 and TRBJ2-7, with D possibly TRBD1 on 6 matching bases. Trimming pared 0 bases from V and 2 bases from J, leaving 11 bases between. This CDR3 has 15 residues. From germline, CDR1 is SGHAT and CDR2 FQNNGV. CDR3 bases: TGTGCCAGCAGCTTAGAGGACAGAGCTCCCTACGAGCAGTACTTC. It codes for CASSLEDRAPYEQYF.

The chain couples TRBV15 to TRBJ2-1; D not certain. Germline V gene sequence: CDR1 LNHNV, CDR2 YYDKDF (reference sequence). The CDR3 covers 15 residues. V was cut by 0 bases and J by 12 bases, with 18 bases left in between. In nucleotides, the CDR3 is TGTGCCACCAGCAGAGATTTCGAGACTCTGCTGGGGCAGTTCTTC. Its translation: CATSRDFETLLGQFF.

This chain uses TRBV6-6 with TRBJ1-3; no definite D call. This CDR3 contains 15 residues. Germline V gives CDR1 MNHNY, CDR2 SVGAGI (reference sequence). V shed 6 bases and J shed 0 bases, with 12 bases lying between them. The CDR3 loop is CASRASGSSGNTIYF. The CDR3 region has the DNA TGTGCCAGCAGAGCTTCTGGGTCCTCTGGAAACACCATATATTTT.

The V gene is TRBV10-3, the J gene TRBJ2-7; D possibly corresponds to TRBD2 (6 bases). Germline CDR1 and CDR2: ENHRY and SYGVKD. The V end lost 11 bases, the J end lost 0 bases, and 11 bases lay between the germline ends. The CDR3 loop spans 12 amino acids. The CDR3 DNA sequence: TGTGCCGTCTATAGCGGCTCCTACGAGCAGTACTTC. It yields the protein CAVYSGSYEQYF.

The chain is built from TRBV4-2 and TRBJ1-5; 9 bases fit TRBD1. V gave up 0 bases and J gave up 5 bases; unmatched junction bases: 2. CDR1 and CDR2 (germline): LGHNA, YNFKEQ. The CDR3 sequence is 15 residues long. The CDR3 DNA reads TGTGCCAGCAGCCAAGAGGACAGGGGACATCAGCCCCAGCATTTT. Translated: CASSQEDRGHQPQHF.

The chain joins TRBV7-2 to TRBJ1-1; tentatively, D is TRBD1 (5 bases). Trimming took off 4 bases at V and 4 bases at J, with 13 bases between the two ends. This CDR3 has 14 residues. CDR1 and CDR2 from the germline V gene are SGHTA and FQGNSA. For the CDR3, the DNA is TGTGCCAGCAGCTCGAGTCAGGGATTCACTGAAGCTTTCTTT. It is translated as CASSSSQGFTEAFF.

This clone occurred once. The rearrangement uses TRBV6-5 and TRBJ1-4, with D uncertain. This CDR3 has 14 amino acids. CDR1 is MNHEY and CDR2 is SVGAGI in the germline V gene. V was clipped by 8 bases and J by 0 bases, with 10 bases between them. The CDR3 nucleotides read TGTGCCAGCTCAGACGTTGCAACTAATGAAAAACTGTTTTTT. Translated: CASSDVATNEKLFF.

The rearrangement uses TRBV10-3 and TRBJ2-5; D perhaps matches TRBD1 (5 bases). Germline V gives CDR1 ENHRY, CDR2 SYGVKD. This CDR3 contains 12 residues. The V and J ends lost 8 bases and 4 bases respectively, with 11 bases between them. This CDR3 is CAIGQGTETQYF. The CDR3 coding sequence is TGTGCCATCGGGCAGGGAACAGAGACCCAGTACTTC.

The chain employs TRBV28 and TRBJ1-2; D is possibly TRBD1 (5 bases). The V and J ends lost 1 base and 8 bases respectively, with 17 bases between them. From germline, CDR1 is MDHEN and CDR2 SYDVKM. This CDR3 comprises 15 residues. This CDR3 is CASSLYKTGEGGYTF. CDR3 nucleotides: TGTGCCAGCAGTTTATATAAAACGGGGGAAGGGGGCTACACCTTC.

This chain connects TRBV7-6 to TRBJ2-1; 13 nucleotides line up with TRBD2. Germline CDR1 SGHVS, CDR2 FNYEAQ. V dropped 6 bases and J dropped 5; count of bases not matched to a gene: 4. The CDR3 runs to 15 residues. As DNA, the CDR3 is TGTGCCAGCAGACGGACTAGCGGGAGAAACAATGAGCAGTTCTTC. Amino acids: CASRRTSGRNNEQFF. The full variable domain, rest sourced from reference TRBV7-6 and TRBJ2-1, is GAGVSQSPRYKVTKRGQDVALRCDPISGHVSLYWYRQALGQGPEFLTYFNYEAQQDKSGLPNDRFSAERPEGSISTLTIQRTEQRDSAMYRCASRRTSGRNNEQFFGPGTRLTVL.

This CDR3 reads CAPGTSANEQFF. The CDR3 DNA is TGCGCCCCCGGGACTAGCGCCAATGAGCAGTTCTTC. The chain uses TRBV23-1 and TRBJ2-1; TRBD2 aligns across 10 bases. TRBV23-1 is an ORF, with its function uncertain. J gave up 6 bases and V 11 bases, and 4 bases lay outside the gene matches. The CDR3 covers 12 residues.